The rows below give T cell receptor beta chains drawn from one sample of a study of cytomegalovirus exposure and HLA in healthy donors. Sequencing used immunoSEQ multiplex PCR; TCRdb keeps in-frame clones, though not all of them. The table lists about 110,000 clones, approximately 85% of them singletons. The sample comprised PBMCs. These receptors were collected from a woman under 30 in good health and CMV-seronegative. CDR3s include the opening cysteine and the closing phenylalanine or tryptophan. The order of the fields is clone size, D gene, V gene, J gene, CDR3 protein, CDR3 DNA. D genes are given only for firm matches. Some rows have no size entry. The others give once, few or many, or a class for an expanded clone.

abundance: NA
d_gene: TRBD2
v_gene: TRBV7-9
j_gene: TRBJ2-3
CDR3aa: CASSFLVAGGLDTQYF
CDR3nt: TGTGCCAGCAGCTTCTTGGTAGCGGGGGGGTTGGATACGCAGTATTTT

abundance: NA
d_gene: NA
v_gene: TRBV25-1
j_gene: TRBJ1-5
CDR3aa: CASRVTGGAYSNQPQHF
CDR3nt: TGTGCCAGCAGGGTCACGGGGGGCGCCTATAGCAATCAGCCCCAGCATTTT

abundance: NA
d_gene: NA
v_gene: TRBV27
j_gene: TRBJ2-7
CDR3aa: CASRVGGYSSNEQYF
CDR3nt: TGTGCCAGCAGGGTGGGGGGATACTCCTCCAACGAGCAGTACTTC

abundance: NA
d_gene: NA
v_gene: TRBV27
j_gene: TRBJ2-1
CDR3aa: CASSPSGNPYNEQFF
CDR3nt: TGTGCCAGCAGTCCGTCGGGAAATCCCTACAATGAGCAGTTCTTC

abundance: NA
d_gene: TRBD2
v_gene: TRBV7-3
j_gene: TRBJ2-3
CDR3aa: CASSLGIGSGGAADTQYF
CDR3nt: TGTGCCAGCAGCTTAGGAATCGGGAGCGGGGGGGCGGCAGATACGCAGTATTTT

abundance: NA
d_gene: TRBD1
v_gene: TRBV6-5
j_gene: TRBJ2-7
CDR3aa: CASSRPWDRGSEQYF
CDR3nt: TGTGCCAGCAGTCGGCCTTGGGACAGGGGTTCCGAGCAGTACTTC

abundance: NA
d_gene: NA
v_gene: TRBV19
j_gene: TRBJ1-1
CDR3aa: CASSIGTLDTEAFF
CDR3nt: TGTGCCAGTAGTATAGGGACTCTCGACACTGAAGCTTTCTTT

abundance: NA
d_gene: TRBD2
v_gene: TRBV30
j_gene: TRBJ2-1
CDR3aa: CAWSRLASSYNEQFF
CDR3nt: TGTGCCTGGAGCCGACTAGCGAGCTCCTACAATGAGCAGTTCTTC

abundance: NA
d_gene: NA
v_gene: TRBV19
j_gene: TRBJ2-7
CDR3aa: CASSIGSGTYEQYF
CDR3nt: TGTGCCAGTAGTATAGGATCCGGGACCTACGAGCAGTACTTC

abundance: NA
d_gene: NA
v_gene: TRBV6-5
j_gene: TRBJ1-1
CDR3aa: CASSYFMNTEAFF
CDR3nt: TGTGCCAGCAGTTACTTTATGAACACTGAAGCTTTCTTT

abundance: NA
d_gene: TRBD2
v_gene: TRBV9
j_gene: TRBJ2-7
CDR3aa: CASSPGGGATEQYF
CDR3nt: TGTGCCAGCAGCCCGGGCGGGGGGGCCACCGAGCAGTACTTC

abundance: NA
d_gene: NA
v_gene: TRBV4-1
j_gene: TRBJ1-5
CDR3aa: CASSPREGNQPQHF
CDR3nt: TGCGCCAGCAGCCCGCGGGAGGGAAATCAGCCCCAGCATTTT

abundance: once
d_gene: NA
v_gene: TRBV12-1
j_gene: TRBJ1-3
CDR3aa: CASSFTLYREGNTIYF
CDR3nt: TGTGCCAGCAGCTTTACCTTGTACAGGGAGGGAAACACCATATATTTT

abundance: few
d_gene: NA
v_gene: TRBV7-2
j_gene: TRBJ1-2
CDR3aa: CASSLPQGNYGYTF
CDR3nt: TGTGCCAGCAGCTTACCACAGGGAAACTATGGCTACACCTTC

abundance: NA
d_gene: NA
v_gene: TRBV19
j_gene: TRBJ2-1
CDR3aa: CASGEWPEQFF
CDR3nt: TGTGCCAGTGGGGAGTGGCCAGAGCAGTTCTTC

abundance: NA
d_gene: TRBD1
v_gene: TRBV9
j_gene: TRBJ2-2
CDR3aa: CASSAPGQGDTGELFF
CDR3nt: TGTGCCAGCAGCGCTCCGGGACAGGGAGACACCGGGGAGCTGTTTTTT

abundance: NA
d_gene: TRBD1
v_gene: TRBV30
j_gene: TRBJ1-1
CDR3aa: CAWSDRGRLAFF
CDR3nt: TGTGCCTGGAGTGACAGGGGCCGATTGGCTTTCTTT

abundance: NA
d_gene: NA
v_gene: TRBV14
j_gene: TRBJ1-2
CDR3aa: CASSQGAGKSYGYTF
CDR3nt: TGTGCCAGCAGCCAAGGTGCAGGGAAGAGCTATGGCTACACCTTC

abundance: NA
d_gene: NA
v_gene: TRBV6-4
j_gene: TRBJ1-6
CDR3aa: CASSARDNSPLHF
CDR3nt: TGTGCCAGCAGTGCCAGGGATAATTCACCCCTCCACTTT

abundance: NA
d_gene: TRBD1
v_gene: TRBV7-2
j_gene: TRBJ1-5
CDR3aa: CASSQGAANQPQHF
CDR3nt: TGTGCCAGCAGCCAGGGGGCAGCGAATCAGCCCCAGCATTTT

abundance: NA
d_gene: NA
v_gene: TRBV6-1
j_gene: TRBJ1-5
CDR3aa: CASRRQVPHQPQHF
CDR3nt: TGTGCCAGCAGGAGACAGGTCCCCCATCAGCCCCAGCATTTT

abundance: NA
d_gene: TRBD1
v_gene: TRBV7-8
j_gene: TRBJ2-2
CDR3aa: CASSFGGRTGDTGELFF
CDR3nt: TGTGCCAGCAGCTTCGGCGGGCGGACAGGGGACACCGGGGAGCTGTTTTTT

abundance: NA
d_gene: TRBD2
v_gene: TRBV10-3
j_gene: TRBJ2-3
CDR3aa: CATFGTTTDTQYF
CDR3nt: TGTGCCACCTTCGGGACTACCACAGATACGCAGTATTTT

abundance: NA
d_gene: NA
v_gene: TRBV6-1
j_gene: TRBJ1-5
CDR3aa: CASSERSTGPVYSNQPQHF
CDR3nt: TGTGCCAGCAGTGAACGTTCTACAGGGCCGGTCTATAGCAATCAGCCCCAGCATTTT

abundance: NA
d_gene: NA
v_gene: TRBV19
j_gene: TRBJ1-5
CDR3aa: CASSITGLMTQHF
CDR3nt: TGTGCCAGTAGTATAACAGGGTTGATGACCCAGCATTTT

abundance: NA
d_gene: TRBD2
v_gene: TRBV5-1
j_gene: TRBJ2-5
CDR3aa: CASSFLAGDGETQYF
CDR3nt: TGCGCCAGCAGCTTCTTAGCGGGGGACGGGGAGACCCAGTACTTC

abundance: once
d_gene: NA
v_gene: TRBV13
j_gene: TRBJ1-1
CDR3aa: CASSSGGRLNTEAFF
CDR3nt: TGTGCCAGCAGCTCCGGGGGGAGACTCAACACTGAAGCTTTCTTT

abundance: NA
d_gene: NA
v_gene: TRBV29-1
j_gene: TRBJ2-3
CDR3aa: CSFSRGWGSTDTQYF
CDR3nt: TGCAGCTTCAGCAGGGGCTGGGGAAGCACAGATACGCAGTATTTT

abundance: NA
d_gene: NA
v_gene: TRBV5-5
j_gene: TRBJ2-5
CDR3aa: CASSLPTGIIMETQYF
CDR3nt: TGTGCCAGCAGCTTGCCTACAGGGATCATTATGGAGACCCAGTACTTC

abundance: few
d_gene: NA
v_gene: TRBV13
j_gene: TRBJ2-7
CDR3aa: CASSSRLTVPYEQYF
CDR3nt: TGTGCCAGCAGCTCCCGCCTGACAGTTCCCTACGAGCAGTACTTC

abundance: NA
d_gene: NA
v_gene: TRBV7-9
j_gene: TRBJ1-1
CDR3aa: CASRVAALNTEAFF
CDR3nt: TGTGCCAGCAGGGTCGCGGCCTTGAACACTGAAGCTTTCTTT

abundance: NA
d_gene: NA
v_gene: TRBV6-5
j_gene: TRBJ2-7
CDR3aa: CASSYLGLGHLQYF
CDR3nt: TGTGCCAGCAGTTACCTGGGCCTGGGCCATCTGCAGTACTTC

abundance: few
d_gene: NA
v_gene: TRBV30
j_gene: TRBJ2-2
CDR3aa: CAWSVVGGELFF
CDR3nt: TGTGCCTGGAGTGTAGTCGGTGGGGAGCTGTTTTTT

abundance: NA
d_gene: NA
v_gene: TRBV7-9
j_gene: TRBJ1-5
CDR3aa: CASSSQPGVNQPQHF
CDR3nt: TGTGCCAGCAGCTCCCAGCCGGGGGTGAATCAGCCCCAGCATTTT

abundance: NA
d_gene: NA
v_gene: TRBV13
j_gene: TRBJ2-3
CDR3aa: CASSEAGDTQYF
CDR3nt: TGTGCCAGCAGCGAGGCCGGAGATACGCAGTATTTT

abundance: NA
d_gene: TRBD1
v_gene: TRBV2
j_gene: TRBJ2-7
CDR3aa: CASIGQGAYEQYF
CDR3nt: TGTGCCAGCATAGGACAGGGGGCTTACGAGCAGTACTTC

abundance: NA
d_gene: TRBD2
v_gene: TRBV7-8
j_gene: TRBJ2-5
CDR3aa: CASSLSERGGVKTQYF
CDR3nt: TGTGCCAGCAGCTTATCGGAGCGGGGGGGAGTAAAGACCCAGTACTTC

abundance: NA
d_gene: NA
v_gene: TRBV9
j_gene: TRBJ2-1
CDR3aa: CASSVQGRSYNEQFF
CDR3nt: TGTGCCAGCAGCGTTCAGGGGCGATCCTACAATGAGCAGTTCTTC

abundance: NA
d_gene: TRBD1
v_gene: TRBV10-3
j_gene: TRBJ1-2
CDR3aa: CATSKGQGAPLDGYTF
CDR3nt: TGTGCCACATCCAAGGGACAGGGGGCACCTTTAGATGGCTACACCTTC

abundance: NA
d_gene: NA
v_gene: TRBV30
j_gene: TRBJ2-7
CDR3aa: CAWTDSGPYEQYF
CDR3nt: TGTGCCTGGACGGACAGTGGCCCCTACGAGCAGTACTTC

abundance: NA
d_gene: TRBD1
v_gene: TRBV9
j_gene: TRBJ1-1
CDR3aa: CASSVGQGSEAFF
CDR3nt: TGTGCCAGCAGCGTAGGACAGGGCTCTGAAGCTTTCTTT

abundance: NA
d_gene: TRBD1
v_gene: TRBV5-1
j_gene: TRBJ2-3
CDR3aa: CASSLRDSFTDTQYF
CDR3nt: TGCGCCAGCAGCCTTCGGGACAGTTTCACAGATACGCAGTATTTT

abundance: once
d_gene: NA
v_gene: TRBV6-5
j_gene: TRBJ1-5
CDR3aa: CASSPISNQPQHF
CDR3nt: TGTGCCAGCAGCCCCATTAGCAATCAGCCCCAGCATTTT

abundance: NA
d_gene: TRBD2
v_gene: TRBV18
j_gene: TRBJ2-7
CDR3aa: CASSPVGGNYEQYF
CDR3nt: TGTGCCAGCTCACCAGTGGGAGGGAATTACGAGCAGTACTTC

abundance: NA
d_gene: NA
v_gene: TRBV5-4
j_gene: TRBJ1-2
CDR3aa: CASSRGNDGYTF
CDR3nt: TGTGCCAGCAGCCGGGGAAATGATGGCTACACCTTC

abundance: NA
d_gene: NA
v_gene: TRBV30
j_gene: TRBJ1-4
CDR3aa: CAWSVGRRGEKLFF
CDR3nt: TGTGCCTGGAGTGTCGGCAGAAGGGGTGAAAAACTGTTTTTT

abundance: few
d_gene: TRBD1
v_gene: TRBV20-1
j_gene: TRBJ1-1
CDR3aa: CSADRGTEAFF
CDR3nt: TGCAGTGCGGACAGGGGGACTGAAGCTTTCTTT

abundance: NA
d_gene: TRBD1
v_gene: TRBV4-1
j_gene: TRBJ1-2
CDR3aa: CASSQVQGNYGYTF
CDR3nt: TGCGCCAGCAGCCAAGTACAGGGGAACTATGGCTACACCTTC

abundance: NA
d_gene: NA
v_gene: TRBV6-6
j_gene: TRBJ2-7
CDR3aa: CASSQTTYEQYF
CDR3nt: TGTGCCAGCAGCCAGACTACCTACGAGCAGTACTTC

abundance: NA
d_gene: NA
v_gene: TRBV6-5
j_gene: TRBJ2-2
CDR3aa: CASSNKGGAGELFF
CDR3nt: TGTGCCAGCAGCAACAAAGGGGGGGCCGGGGAGCTGTTTTTT

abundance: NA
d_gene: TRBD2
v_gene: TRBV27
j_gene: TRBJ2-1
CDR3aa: CASSLSGGAPNEQFF
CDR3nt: TGTGCCAGCAGTCTTAGCGGGGGGGCCCCCAATGAGCAGTTCTTC

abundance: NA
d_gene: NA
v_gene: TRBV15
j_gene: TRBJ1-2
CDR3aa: CATSSWGGGYTF
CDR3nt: TGTGCCACCAGCAGCTGGGGCGGCGGCTACACCTTC